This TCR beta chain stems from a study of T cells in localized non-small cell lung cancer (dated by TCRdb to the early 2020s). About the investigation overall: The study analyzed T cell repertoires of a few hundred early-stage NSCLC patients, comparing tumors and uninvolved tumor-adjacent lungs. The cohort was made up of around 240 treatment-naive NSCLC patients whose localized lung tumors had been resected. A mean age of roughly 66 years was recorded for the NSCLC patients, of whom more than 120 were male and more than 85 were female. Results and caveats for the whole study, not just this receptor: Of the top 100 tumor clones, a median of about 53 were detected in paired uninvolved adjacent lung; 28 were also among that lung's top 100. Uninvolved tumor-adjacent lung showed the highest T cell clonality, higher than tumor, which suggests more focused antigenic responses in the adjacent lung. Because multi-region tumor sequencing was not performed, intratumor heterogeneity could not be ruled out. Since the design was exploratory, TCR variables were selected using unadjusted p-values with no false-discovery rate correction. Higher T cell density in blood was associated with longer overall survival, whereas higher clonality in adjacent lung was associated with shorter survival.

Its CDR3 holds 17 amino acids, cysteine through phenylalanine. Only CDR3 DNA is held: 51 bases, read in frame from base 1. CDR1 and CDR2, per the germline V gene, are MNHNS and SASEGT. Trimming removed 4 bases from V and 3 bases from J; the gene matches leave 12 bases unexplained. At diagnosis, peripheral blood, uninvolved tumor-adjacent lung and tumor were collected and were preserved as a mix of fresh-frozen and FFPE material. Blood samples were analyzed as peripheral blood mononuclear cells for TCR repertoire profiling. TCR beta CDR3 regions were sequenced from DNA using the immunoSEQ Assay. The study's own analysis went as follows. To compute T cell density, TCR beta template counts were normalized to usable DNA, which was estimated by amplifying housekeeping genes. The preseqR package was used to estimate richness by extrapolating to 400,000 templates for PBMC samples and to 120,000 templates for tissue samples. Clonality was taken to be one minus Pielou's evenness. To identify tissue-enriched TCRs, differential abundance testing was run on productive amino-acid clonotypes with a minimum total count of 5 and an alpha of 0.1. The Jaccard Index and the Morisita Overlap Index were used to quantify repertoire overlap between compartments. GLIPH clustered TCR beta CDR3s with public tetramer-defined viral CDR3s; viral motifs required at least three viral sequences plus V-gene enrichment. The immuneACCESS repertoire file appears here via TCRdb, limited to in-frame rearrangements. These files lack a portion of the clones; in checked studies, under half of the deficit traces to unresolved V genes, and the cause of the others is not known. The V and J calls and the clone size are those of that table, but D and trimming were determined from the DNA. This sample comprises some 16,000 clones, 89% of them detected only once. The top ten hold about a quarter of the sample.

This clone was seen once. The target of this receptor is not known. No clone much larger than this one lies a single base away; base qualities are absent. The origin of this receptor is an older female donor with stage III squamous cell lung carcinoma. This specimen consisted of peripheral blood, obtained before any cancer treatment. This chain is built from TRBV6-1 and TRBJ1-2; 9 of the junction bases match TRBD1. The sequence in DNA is TGTGCCAGCAGTGGTGGGACAGGGTTCATGGTAGACTATGGCTACACCTTC. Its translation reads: CASSGGTGFMVDYGYTF.